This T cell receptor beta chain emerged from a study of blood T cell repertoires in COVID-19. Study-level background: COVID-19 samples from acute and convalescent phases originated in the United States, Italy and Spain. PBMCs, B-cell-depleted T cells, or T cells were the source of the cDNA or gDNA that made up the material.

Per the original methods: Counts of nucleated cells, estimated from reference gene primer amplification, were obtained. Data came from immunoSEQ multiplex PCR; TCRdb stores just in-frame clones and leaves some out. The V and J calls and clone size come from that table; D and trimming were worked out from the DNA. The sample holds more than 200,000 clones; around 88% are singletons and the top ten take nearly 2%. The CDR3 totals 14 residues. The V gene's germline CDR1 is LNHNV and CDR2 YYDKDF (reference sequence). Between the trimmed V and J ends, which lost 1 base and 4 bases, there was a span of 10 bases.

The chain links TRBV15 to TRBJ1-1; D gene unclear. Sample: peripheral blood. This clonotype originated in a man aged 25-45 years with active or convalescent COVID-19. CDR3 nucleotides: TGTGCCACCAGCAGAGTCTACCTAAGCACTGAAGCTTTCTTT. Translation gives CATSRVYLSTEAFF.